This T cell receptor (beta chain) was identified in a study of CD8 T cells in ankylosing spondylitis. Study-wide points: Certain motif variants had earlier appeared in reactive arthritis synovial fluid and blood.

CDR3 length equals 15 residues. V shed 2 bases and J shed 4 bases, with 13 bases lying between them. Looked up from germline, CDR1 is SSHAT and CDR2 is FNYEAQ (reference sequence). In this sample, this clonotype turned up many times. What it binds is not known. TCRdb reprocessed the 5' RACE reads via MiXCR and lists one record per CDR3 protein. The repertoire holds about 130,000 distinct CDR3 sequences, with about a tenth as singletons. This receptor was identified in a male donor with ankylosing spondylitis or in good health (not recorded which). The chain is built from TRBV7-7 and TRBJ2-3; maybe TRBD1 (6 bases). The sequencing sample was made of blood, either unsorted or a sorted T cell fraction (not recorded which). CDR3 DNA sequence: TGTGCCAGCAGCTTAAGGGGGTCGGTTGCAGATACGCAGTATTTT. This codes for CASSLRGSVADTQYF.